In its sample, the clone carrying this T cell receptor (beta chain) was seen a few times. The CDR3 regions of TCR beta were amplified from RNA transcripts. TCR CDR3 regions were first amplified by RT-PCR with HTBI primers. TCRdb re-derived calls from the multiplex PCR reads in MiXCR, one entry per CDR3 protein. Here the sample spans some 700,000 distinct CDR3 sequences, roughly a sixth being singletons. The record originates from a study of T cells in Graves' hyperthyroidism and ophthalmopathy. The CDR3 loop spans 13 amino acids. CDR1 is WSHSY, CDR2 SAAADI, per germline. V lost 4 bases, J lost 8 bases, and 5 bases stayed unmatched.

Sequencing used blood. This chain uses TRBV10-2 with TRBJ1-1, with 9 bases matching TRBD1. The source is a man in his forties or fifties with Graves' hyperthyroidism. CDR3 bases: TGCGCCAGCAGTGTGACAGGGGGGAACGAAGCTTTCTTT. Amino acid sequence: CASSVTGGNEAFF.